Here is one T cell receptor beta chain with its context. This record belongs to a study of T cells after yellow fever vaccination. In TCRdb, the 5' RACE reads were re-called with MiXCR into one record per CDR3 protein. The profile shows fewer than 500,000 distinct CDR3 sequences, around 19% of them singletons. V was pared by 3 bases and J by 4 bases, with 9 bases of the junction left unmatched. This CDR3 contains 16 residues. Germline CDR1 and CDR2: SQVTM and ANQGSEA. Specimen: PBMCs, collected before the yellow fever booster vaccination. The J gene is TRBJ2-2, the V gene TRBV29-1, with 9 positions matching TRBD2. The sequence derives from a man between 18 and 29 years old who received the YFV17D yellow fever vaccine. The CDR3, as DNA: TGCAGCGTTGATGTAAGCGGGGGGACTAGCACCGGGGAGCTGTTTTTT. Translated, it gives CSVDVSGGTSTGELFF.